These 24 T cell receptor beta chains originate from one sample sequenced in a study of control samples from healthy donors and cancer patients (dated by TCRdb to the early 2020s). Library creation used the immunoSEQ multiplex PCR assay. The table comes from immuneACCESS by way of TCRdb, which keeps in-frame sequences with V and J called. Part of the clones is missing from these tables; in studies checked, under half for an unresolved V gene and the rest for unknown reasons. The sample profile shows 150,000 to 200,000 clones; roughly 90% of them were found once. More than 10% of the sample rests with the top ten. The sample consisted of blood. These receptors were taken from a man in his thirties or forties in good health.

This chain joins TRBV4-3 and TRBJ1-2, with TRBD1 matching over 7 bases. Losses at the gene ends were 5 bases for V and 3 bases for J; bases not matched to a gene: 6. This CDR3 contains 14 residues. Germline V gene data show CDR1 as LGHNA and CDR2 as YSLEER. The CDR3 loop reads CASSSTGSYYGYTF. The CDR3 DNA reads as TGCGCCAGCAGCTCGACAGGGAGCTACTATGGCTACACCTTC.

The chain is built from TRBV4-3 and TRBJ1-2; no firm D call. V was trimmed by 0 bases and J by 5 bases, leaving 19 bases between them. CDR3 size: 17 residues. CDR1 is LGHNA and CDR2 is YSLEER in the germline V gene. The CDR3 reads CASSQDHVAALGYGYTF. The CDR3 DNA is TGCGCCAGCAGCCAAGATCACGTGGCGGCCTTAGGGTATGGCTACACCTTC.

V usage is TRBV19 and J usage is TRBJ2-1, with TRBD2 matching over 9 bases. Trimming took 2 bases from V and 1 from J; bases not matched to a gene: 3. Germline-derived CDR1 and CDR2 are LNHDA and SQIVND (reference sequence). The CDR3 has 16 amino acids. The CDR3 spells CASSITSGGSYNEQFF. The CDR3 bases are TGTGCCAGTAGTATAACCAGCGGGGGGTCCTACAATGAGCAGTTCTTC.

CDR3 sequence reads: CASSFMASGPSGEQYF. The CDR3 bases are TGCGCCAGCAGCTTCATGGCTAGCGGACCCTCGGGAGAGCAGTACTTC. The rearrangement links TRBV5-1 to TRBJ2-7, with 7 bases identical to TRBD2. CDR3 length: 16 residues. Germline assignment: CDR1 SGHRS and CDR2 YFSETQ. V gave up 2 bases and J gave up 7 bases; unmatched junction bases: 15.

The chain couples TRBV14 to TRBJ2-2; possibly TRBD1 for D (6 bases). The CDR3 contains 16 residues. The V end was cut by 5 bases, the J end by 5 bases, with 18 bases between. Germline values: CDR1 SGHDN, CDR2 FVKESK. CDR3 amino acids: CASSALMGAGTGELFF. In nucleotides, the CDR3 is TGTGCCAGCAGCGCCCTAATGGGGGCTGGAACCGGGGAGCTGTTTTTT.

The gene calls are TRBV6-5 and TRBJ1-1; the D is unclear. Trimming removed 7 bases at V and 6 bases at J, with 18 bases between. Germline CDR1 MNHEY, CDR2 SVGAGI. There are 14 residues in the CDR3. The CDR3: CASIGRGTRAEAFF. In DNA form, the CDR3 reads TGTGCCAGCATTGGCCGGGGAACAAGGGCTGAAGCTTTCTTT.

The chain uses TRBV11-2 and TRBJ2-3, with unresolved D. This CDR3 has 13 residues. Trimming stripped 1 base from V and 2 bases from J, with 4 bases between. CDR1 SGHAT and CDR2 FQNNGV come from the germline V gene. The CDR3 is CASSLAPTDTQYF. CDR3 nucleotides: TGTGCCAGCAGCTTAGCACCCACAGATACGCAGTATTTT.

This chain uses TRBV6-2 or TRBV6-3 with TRBJ1-2, with D unresolved. Germline-derived CDR1 and CDR2 are MNHEY and SVGEGT. This CDR3 has 12 residues. The V gene lost 2 bases and the J gene lost 7 bases, with 8 bases spanning the gap. The CDR3 is CASSYGGIGYTF. CDR3 nucleotide sequence: TGTGCCAGCAGTTACGGAGGGATTGGCTACACCTTC.

The chain carries TRBV5-8 and TRBJ1-1, with no clear D. Germline V gene lookup returns CDR1 SGHTS and CDR2 YDEGEE. This CDR3 is 16 amino acids long. V was cut by 3 bases and J by 3 bases, with 18 bases left in between. CDR3 DNA: TGTGCCAGCAGCTCTGGGAGGGAGGCGACCTACACTGAAGCTTTCTTT. Its protein is CASSSGREATYTEAFF.

CDR3: CASSQRGVNTIYF. Written as DNA, the CDR3 is TGTGCCAGCAGCCAAAGAGGGGTAAACACCATATATTTT. The chain employs TRBV7-9 and TRBJ1-3; TRBD1 is a possible D gene (5 bases). Germline lookup yields CDR1 SEHNR and CDR2 FQNEAQ (reference sequence). Trimming pared 5 bases from V and 6 bases from J, leaving 11 bases between. This CDR3 spans 13 amino acids.

The genes are TRBV5-1 and TRBJ1-2; the D is unclear. V lost 4 bases and J lost 4, with 14 bases in between. This CDR3 contains 14 residues. Germline V gene sequence: CDR1 SGHRS, CDR2 YFSETQ. The CDR3 region has the DNA TGCGCCAGCAGCGCGGCGGGGTACAGCTATGGCTACACCTTC. This sequence encodes CASSAAGYSYGYTF.

Regarding this clone: Within the sample, other DNA sequences also encode this same CDR3. The chain recombines TRBV6-2 or TRBV6-3 with TRBJ1-2; D is undetermined. This CDR3 spans 12 amino acids. V lost 4 bases, J lost 3 bases, and 6 bases lay in between. Germline V lookup: CDR1 MNHEY, CDR2 SVGEGT. CDR3 DNA: TGTGCCAGCAGTTCTGGTCACTATGGCTACACCTTC. This translates into CASSSGHYGYTF.

The CDR3 sequence is CASSQEGAGAYGYTF. The CDR3 region has the DNA TGCGCCAGCAGCCAAGAGGGCGCCGGAGCTTATGGCTACACCTTC. This rearrangement joins TRBV4-3 to TRBJ1-2; D uncertain. V was shortened by 0 bases and J by 5 bases, with 13 bases between the two germline ends. Looked up from germline, CDR1 is LGHNA and CDR2 is YSLEER. The length of the CDR3 is 15 residues.

This chain joins TRBV2 and TRBJ2-2, with 8 bases fitting TRBD1. In germline, CDR1 is SNHLY, CDR2 FYNNEI. V gave up 6 bases and J gave up 4 bases; unmatched junction bases: 7. The CDR3 sequence is 15 residues long. CDR3 nucleotides: TGTGCCAGCAGCGGACAGGGTACGAGCACCGGGGAGCTGTTTTTT. Translation gives CASSGQGTSTGELFF.

This chain connects TRBV6-5 to TRBJ1-5; weak D call: TRBD1 (6 bases). Trimming removed 6 bases from V and 3 bases from J, with 15 bases in between. This CDR3 is 15 amino acids long. From germline, CDR1 is MNHEY and CDR2 SVGAGI. In nucleotides, the CDR3 is TGTGCCAGCAGCCGTAGGACAGATCCCAATCAGCCCCAGCATTTT. Its translation: CASSRRTDPNQPQHF.

The chain is built from TRBV5-4 and TRBJ1-3; D gene unclear. This CDR3 is built from 15 residues. From germline, CDR1 is SGHNT and CDR2 YYREEE (reference sequence). Trimming took off 4 bases at V and 0 bases at J, with 11 bases between the two ends. The CDR3 DNA follows: TGTGCCAGCAGCGAAGATCAGTTCTCTGGAAACACCATATATTTT. Translation gives CASSEDQFSGNTIYF.

V usage is TRBV7-6 and J usage is TRBJ2-7; D gene uncertain. The germline gives CDR1 SGHVS, CDR2 FNYEAQ. V lost 4 bases and J 2 bases, leaving 18 bases between the germline ends. The CDR3 has 16 amino acids. The DNA of the CDR3 is TGTGCCAGCAGCTCCCAAGGAGTTCAGCTGGCCTACGAGCAGTACTTC. It codes for CASSSQGVQLAYEQYF. Complete variable domain (other parts from reference TRBV7-6 and TRBJ2-7): GAGVSQSPRYKVTKRGQDVALRCDPISGHVSLYWYRQALGQGPEFLTYFNYEAQQDKSGLPNDRFSAERPEGSISTLTIQRTEQRDSAMYRCASSSQGVQLAYEQYFGPGTRLTVT.

The rearrangement joins TRBV4-1 to TRBJ1-5; TRBD1 matches at 9 bases. Per germline, CDR1 MGHRA and CDR2 YSYEKL. Trimming cost V 0 bases and J 6 bases; bases outside gene matches: 6. The CDR3 is 16 residues long. The CDR3 DNA reads as TGCGCCAGCAGCCAAGATGTTGGGACAGGGCGTCAGCCCCAGCATTTT. Translating it yields CASSQDVGTGRQPQHF.

In its sample, this clone was seen once. The CDR3 nucleotides read TGTGCCAGTACCGCGGGGATCCCGACGGGGGGAAACACCATATATTTT. This sequence encodes CASTAGIPTGGNTIYF. The rearrangement uses TRBV19 and TRBJ1-3, with no clear D. Germline V lookup: CDR1 LNHDA, CDR2 SQIVND (reference sequence). Trimming removed 7 bases from V and 4 bases from J, with 20 bases in between. The CDR3 length is 16 residues. Full variable domain (remainder filled in from reference TRBV19 and TRBJ1-3): DGGITQSPKYLFRKEGQNVTLSCEQNLNHDAMYWYRQDPGQGLRLIYYSQIVNDFQKGDIAEGYSVSREKKESFPLTVTSAQKNPTAFYLCASTAGIPTGGNTIYFGEGSWLTVV.

This clone was detected once. The chain employs TRBV14 and TRBJ2-7; 9 positions match TRBD2. CDR1 SGHDN and CDR2 FVKESK come from the germline V gene. With 5 bases clipped from V and 10 bases from J, the junction kept 6 bases outside the gene matches. CDR3 length: 12 amino acids. Here the CDR3 DNA reads TGTGCCAGCAGCACGACTAGCGGCCGACAGTACTTC. This gives the protein CASSTTSGRQYF.

The chain employs TRBV3-1 (or the pseudogene TRBV3-2) and TRBJ1-2; weak D call: TRBD1 (5 bases). The CDR3 runs to 15 residues. V was cut by 0 bases and J by 4 bases, with 12 bases left in between. Germline CDR1 and CDR2: LGHDT and YNNKEL (reference sequence). CDR3 in DNA: TGTGCCAGCAGCCAAGATCTTGAGGGGAGCTATGGCTACACCTTC. The encoded protein is CASSQDLEGSYGYTF.

V usage is TRBV4-1 and J usage is TRBJ2-2; D remains ambiguous. V shed 0 bases and J shed 3 bases, with 8 bases lying between them. The CDR3 loop spans 15 amino acids. Germline V lookup: CDR1 MGHRA, CDR2 YSYEKL. The CDR3 DNA is TGCGCCAGCAGCCAAGACCCCGGCTACACCGGGGAGCTGTTTTTT. This sequence encodes CASSQDPGYTGELFF.

The rearrangement links TRBV11-2 to TRBJ2-2; D is perhaps TRBD1 or TRBD2 (5 bases each). CDR3 length: 16 amino acids. Germline V CDR1 and CDR2: SGHAT, FQNNGV. V was pared by 5 bases and J by 6 bases, with 19 bases between. The CDR3 coding sequence is TGTGCCAGCAGCCCAGGGTGGGGCCGGGGAGCCGGGGAGCTGTTTTTT. Its protein is CASSPGWGRGAGELFF.

This chain uses TRBV7-6 with TRBJ2-5, with D possibly TRBD1 on 5 matching bases. V was trimmed by 1 base and J by 0 bases, leaving 9 bases between them. The CDR3 length is 15 residues. Germline V CDR1 and CDR2: SGHVS, FNYEAQ. Here the CDR3 DNA reads TGTGCCAGCAGCTTAGGACCGGACAACCAAGAGACCCAGTACTTC. It translates to CASSLGPDNQETQYF.